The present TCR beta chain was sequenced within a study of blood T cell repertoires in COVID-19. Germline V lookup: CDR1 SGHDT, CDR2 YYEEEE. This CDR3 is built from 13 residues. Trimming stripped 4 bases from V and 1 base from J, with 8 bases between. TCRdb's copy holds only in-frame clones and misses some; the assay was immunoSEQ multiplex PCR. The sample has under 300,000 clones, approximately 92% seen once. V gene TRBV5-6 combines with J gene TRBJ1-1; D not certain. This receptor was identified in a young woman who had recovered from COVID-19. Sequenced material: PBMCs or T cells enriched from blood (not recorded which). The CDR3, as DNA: TGTGCCAGCAGCGCGACACAGAACACTGAAGCTTTCTTT. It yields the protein CASSATQNTEAFF. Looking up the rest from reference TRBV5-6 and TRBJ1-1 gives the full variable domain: DAGVTQSPTHLIKTRGQQVTLRCSPKSGHDTVSWYQQALGQGPQFIFQYYEEEERQRGNFPDRFSGHQFPNYSSELNVNALLLGDSALYLCASSATQNTEAFFGQGTRLTVV.